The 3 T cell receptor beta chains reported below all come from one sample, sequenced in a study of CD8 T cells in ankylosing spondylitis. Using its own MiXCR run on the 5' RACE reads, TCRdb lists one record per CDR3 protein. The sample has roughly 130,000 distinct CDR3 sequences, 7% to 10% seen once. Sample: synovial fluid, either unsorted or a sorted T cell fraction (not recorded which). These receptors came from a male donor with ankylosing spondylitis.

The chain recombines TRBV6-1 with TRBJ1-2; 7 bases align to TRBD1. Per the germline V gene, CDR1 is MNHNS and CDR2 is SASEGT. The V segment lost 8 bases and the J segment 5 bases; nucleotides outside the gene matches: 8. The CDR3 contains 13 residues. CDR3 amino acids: CASRRGQGYGYTF. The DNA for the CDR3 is TGTGCCAGCCGAAGGGGGCAGGGTTATGGCTACACCTTC.

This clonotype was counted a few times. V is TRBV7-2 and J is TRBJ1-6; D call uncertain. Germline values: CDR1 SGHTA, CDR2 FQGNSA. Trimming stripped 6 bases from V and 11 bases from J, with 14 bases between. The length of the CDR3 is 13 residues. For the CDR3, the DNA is TGTGCCAGCAGTCCGGGCCCCCCGGCACCCCTCCACTTT. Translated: CASSPGPPAPLHF.

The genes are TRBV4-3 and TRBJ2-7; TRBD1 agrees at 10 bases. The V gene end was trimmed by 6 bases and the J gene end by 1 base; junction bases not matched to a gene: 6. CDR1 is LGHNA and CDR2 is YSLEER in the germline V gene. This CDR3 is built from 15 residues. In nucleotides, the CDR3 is TGCGCCAGCAGTCCCGGGACAGGGGATTCCTACGAGCAGTACTTC. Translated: CASSPGTGDSYEQYF.